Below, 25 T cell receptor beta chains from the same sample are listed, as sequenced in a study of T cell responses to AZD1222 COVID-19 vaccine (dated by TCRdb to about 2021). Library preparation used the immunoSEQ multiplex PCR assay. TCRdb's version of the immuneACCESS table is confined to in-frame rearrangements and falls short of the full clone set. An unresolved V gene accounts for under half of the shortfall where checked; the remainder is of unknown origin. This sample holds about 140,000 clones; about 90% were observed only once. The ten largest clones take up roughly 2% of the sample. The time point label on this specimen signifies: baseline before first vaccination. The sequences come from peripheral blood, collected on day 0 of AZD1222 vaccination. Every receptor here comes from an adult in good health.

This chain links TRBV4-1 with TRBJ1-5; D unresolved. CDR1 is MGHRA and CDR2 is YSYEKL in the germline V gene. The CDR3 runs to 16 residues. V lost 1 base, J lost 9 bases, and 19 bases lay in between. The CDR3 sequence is CASSQALGPESWPQHF. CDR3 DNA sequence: TGCGCCAGCAGCCAAGCTCTCGGACCCGAATCCTGGCCCCAGCATTTT.

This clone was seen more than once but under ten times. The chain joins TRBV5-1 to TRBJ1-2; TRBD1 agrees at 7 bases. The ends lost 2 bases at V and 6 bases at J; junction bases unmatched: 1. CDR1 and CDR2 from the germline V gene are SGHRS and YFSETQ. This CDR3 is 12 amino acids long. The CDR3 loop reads CASSFDRDGYTF. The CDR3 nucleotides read TGCGCCAGCAGCTTTGACAGGGATGGCTACACCTTC. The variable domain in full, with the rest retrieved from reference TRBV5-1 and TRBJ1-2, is KAGVTQTPRYLIKTRGQQVTLSCSPISGHRSVSWYQQTPGQGLQFLFEYFSETQRNKGNFPGRFSGRQFSNSRSEMNVSTLELGDSALYLCASSFDRDGYTFGSGTRLTVV.

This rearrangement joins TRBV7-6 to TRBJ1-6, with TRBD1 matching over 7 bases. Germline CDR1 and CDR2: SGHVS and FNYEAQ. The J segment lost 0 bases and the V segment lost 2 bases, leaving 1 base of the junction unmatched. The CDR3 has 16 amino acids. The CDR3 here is CASSLSGGSYNSPLHF. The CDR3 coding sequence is TGTGCCAGCAGCTTATCAGGGGGCTCCTATAATTCACCCCTCCACTTT.

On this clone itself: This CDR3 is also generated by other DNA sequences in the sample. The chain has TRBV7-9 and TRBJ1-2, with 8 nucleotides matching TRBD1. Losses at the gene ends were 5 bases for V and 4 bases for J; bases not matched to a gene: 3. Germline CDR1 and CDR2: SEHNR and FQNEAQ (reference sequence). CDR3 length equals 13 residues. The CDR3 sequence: CASSPGTGYGYTF. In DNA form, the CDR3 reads TGTGCCAGCAGCCCCGGGACAGGCTATGGCTACACCTTC. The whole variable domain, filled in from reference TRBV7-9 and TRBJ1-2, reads DTGVSQNPRHKITKRGQNVTFRCDPISEHNRLYWYRQTLGQGPEFLTYFQNEAQLEKSRLLSDRFSAERPKGSFSTLEIQRTEQGDSAMYLCASSPGTGYGYTFGSGTRLTVV.

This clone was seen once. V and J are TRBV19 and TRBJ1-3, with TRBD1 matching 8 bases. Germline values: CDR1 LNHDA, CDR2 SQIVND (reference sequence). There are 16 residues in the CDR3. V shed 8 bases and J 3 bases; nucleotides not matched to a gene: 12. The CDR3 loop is CASSETGTGIGNTIYF. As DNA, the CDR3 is TGTGCCAGTTCCGAGACCGGGACAGGCATTGGAAACACCATATATTTT.

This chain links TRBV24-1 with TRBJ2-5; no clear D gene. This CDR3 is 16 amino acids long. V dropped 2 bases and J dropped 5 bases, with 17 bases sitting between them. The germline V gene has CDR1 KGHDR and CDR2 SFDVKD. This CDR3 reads CATSDYDSTLSETQYF. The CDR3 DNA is TGTGCCACCAGTGATTACGACTCGACCCTTTCGGAGACCCAGTACTTC.

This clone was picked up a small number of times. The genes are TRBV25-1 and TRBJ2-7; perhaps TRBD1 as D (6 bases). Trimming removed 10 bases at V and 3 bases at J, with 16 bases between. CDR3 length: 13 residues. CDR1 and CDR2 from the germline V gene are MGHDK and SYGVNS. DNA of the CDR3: TGTGCCAACTGGGGGCCCACGTTCTACGAGCAGTACTTC. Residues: CANWGPTFYEQYF.

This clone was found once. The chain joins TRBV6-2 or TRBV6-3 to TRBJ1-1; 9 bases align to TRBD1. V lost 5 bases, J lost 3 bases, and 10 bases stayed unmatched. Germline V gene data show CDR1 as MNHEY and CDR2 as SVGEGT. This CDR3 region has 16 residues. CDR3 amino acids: CASSLEQGALDTEAFF. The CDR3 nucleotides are TGTGCCAGCAGTCTCGAACAGGGGGCGTTGGACACTGAAGCTTTCTTT.

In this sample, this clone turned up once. The CDR3 loop is CASSPPQRPRDEQYF. CDR3 in DNA: TGTGCCAGCAGCCCCCCCCAGCGACCCAGGGACGAGCAGTACTTC. V gene TRBV7-9 combines with J gene TRBJ2-7; D possibly corresponds to TRBD1 (5 bases). Germline CDR1 is SEHNR and CDR2 is FQNEAQ (reference sequence). CDR3 length equals 15 residues. The V and J ends lost 5 bases and 5 bases respectively, with 19 bases between them.

CDR3 DNA sequence: TGTGCCAGCAGTGAAGCCGTTGGGGGTGGGGGGAGCTATGGCTACACCTTC. Translation: CASSEAVGGGGSYGYTF. This chain joins TRBV6-1 and TRBJ1-2; the D gene is possibly TRBD1 (5 bases). CDR3 length: 17 amino acids. Germline loops: CDR1 MNHNS, CDR2 SASEGT. The germline V and J ends were trimmed by 0 bases and 4 bases, with 18 bases remaining between them.

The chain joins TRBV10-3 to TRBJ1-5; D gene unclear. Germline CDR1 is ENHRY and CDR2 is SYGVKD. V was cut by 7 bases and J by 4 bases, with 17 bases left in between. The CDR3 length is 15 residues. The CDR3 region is CAIKGSGRENQPQHF. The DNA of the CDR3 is TGTGCCATCAAGGGCTCCGGACGGGAGAATCAGCCCCAGCATTTT.

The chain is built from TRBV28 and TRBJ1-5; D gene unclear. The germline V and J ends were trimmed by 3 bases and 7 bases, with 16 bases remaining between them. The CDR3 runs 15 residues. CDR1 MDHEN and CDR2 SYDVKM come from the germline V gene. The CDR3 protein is CASSFFAAGGQPQHF. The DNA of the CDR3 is TGTGCCAGCAGTTTTTTTGCGGCAGGCGGGCAGCCCCAGCATTTT.

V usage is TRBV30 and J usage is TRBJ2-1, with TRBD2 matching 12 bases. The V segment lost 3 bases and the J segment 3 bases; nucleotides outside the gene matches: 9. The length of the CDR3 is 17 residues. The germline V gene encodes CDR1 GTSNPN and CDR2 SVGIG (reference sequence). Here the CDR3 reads CAWSGGTSGSVYNEQFF. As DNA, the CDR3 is TGTGCCTGGAGCGGCGGGACTAGCGGGTCGGTCTACAATGAGCAGTTCTTC.

CDR3 bases: TGTGCCAGCAACCTTGGAGGGGCAGGACAGAGCAATCAGCCCCAGCATTTT. Amino acid sequence: CASNLGGAGQSNQPQHF. This rearrangement joins TRBV19 to TRBJ1-5, with D possibly TRBD1 on 6 matching bases. The V gene lost 9 bases and the J gene lost 1 base, with 22 bases spanning the gap. The CDR3 contains 17 residues. Germline values: CDR1 LNHDA, CDR2 SQIVND (reference sequence). Filled out from reference TRBV19 and TRBJ1-5, the complete variable domain reads DGGITQSPKYLFRKEGQNVTLSCEQNLNHDAMYWYRQDPGQGLRLIYYSQIVNDFQKGDIAEGYSVSREKKESFPLTVTSAQKNPTAFYLCASNLGGAGQSNQPQHFGDGTRLSIL.

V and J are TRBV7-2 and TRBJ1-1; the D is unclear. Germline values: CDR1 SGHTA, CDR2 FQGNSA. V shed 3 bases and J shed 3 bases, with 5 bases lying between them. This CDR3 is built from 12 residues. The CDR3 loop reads CASSFLDTEAFF. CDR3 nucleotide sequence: TGTGCCAGCAGCTTCCTCGACACTGAAGCTTTCTTT.

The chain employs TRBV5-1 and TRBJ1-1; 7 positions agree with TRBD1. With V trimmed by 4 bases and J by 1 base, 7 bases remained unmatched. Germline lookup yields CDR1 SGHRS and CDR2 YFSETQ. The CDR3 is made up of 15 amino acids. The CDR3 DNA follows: TGCGCCAGCAGCCGAACGGGACAGAAGAACACTGAAGCTTTCTTT. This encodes CASSRTGQKNTEAFF.

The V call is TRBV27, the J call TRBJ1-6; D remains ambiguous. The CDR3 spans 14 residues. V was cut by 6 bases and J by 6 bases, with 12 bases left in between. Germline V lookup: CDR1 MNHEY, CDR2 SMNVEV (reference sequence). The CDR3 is CASSQDGVNSPLHF. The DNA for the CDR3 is TGTGCCAGCAGCCAGGACGGAGTTAATTCACCCCTCCACTTT.

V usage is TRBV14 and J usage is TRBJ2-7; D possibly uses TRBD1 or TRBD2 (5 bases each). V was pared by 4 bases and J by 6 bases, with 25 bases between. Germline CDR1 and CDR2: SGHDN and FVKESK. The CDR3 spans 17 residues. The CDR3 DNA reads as TGTGCCAGCAGCCGAACAGGAGCCGGGACGTATCGGGGCGAGCAGTACTTC. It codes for CASSRTGAGTYRGEQYF.

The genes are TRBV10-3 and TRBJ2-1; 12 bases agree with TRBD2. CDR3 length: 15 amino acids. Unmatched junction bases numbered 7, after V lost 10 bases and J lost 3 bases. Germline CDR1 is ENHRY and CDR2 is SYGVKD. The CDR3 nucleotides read TGTGCCACTGAGACTAGCGGGAGAAGCTACAATGAGCAGTTCTTC. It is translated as CATETSGRSYNEQFF.

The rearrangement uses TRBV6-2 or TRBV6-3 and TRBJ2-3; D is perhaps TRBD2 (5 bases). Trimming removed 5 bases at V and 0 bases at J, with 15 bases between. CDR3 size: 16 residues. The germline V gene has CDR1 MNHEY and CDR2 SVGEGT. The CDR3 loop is CASSQIERTSTDTQYF. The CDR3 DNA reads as TGTGCCAGCAGTCAAATAGAGCGGACTAGCACAGATACGCAGTATTTT.

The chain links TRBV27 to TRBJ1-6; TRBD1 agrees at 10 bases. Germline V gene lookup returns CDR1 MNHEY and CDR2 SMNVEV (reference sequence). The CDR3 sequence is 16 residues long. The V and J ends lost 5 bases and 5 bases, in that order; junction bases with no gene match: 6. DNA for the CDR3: TGTGCCAGCAGTAGCCGGGACAGGGGCGATAATTCACCCCTCCACTTT. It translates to CASSSRDRGDNSPLHF.

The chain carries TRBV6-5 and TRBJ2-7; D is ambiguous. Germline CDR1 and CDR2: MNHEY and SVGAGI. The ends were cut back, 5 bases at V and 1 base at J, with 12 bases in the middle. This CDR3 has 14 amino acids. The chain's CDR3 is CASSPIRGSYEQYF. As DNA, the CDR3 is TGTGCCAGCAGTCCTATAAGAGGATCCTACGAGCAGTACTTC.

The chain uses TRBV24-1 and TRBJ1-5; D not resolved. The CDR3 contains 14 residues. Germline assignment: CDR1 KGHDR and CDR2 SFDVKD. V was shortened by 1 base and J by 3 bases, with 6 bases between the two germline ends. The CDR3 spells CATSDLPNNQPQHF. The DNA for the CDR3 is TGTGCCACCAGTGATTTACCAAACAATCAGCCCCAGCATTTT.

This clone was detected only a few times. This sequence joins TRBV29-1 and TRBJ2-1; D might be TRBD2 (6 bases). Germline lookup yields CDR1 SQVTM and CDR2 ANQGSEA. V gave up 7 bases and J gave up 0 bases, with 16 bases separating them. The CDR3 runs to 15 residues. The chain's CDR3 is CSAGTGQASYNEQFF. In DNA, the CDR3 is TGCAGCGCCGGGACTGGGCAGGCCTCCTACAATGAGCAGTTCTTC.

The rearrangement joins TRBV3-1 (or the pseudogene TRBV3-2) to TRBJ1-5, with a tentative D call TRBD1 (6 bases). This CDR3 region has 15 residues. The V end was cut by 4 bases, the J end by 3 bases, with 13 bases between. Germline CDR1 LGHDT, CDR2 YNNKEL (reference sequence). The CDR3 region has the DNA TGTGCCAGCAGCCGGGGGGGGGCTCACAATCAGCCCCAGCATTTT. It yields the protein CASSRGGAHNQPQHF.